There are many counts of the clone carrying this TCR beta chain. V shed 3 bases and J shed 2 bases, with 16 bases lying between them. The CDR3 runs 16 residues. The V gene's germline CDR1 is SGHRS and CDR2 YFSETQ. Library preparation (for TCRbeta) was performed with unique molecular identifiers. TCRdb re-analysed the PCR reads in MiXCR, keeping a single row per CDR3 protein. The table lists fewer than 500,000 distinct CDR3 sequences, 43% of them singletons. The record originates from a study of T-cell reconstitution after alpha-beta-depleted transplantation in children. Material: PBMCs, obtained before TCRalphabeta/CD19-depleted stem cell transplant. This sequence joins TRBV5-1 and TRBJ2-3; D may be TRBD2 (5 bases). This TCR derives from a girl under 10 years old with aplastic anemia, due to receive a stem cell transplant. CDR3 coding DNA: TGCGCCAGCAGCTCCGGACGGGGATCTTACACAGATACGCAGTATTTT. This sequence encodes CASSSGRGSYTDTQYF.